A single sample is the source of the 29 T cell receptor beta chains below, sequenced in a study of breast tumors, draining lymph nodes, adjacent tissues (dated by TCRdb to about 2016). Library method: multiplex PCR. These reads were obtained on an Illumina HiSeq 2000. Clones were called with MiXCR by TCRdb after fastp trimmed the public reads at Q25, and only in-frame beta chains were retained. Rows with one shared CDR3 protein collapse into an entry with the most common genes and DNA. In all, the sample holds around 250,000 distinct CDR3 sequences, and less than 40% of those were seen once. The ten largest clones take up approximately 3.5% of the sample. Lymph node samples came from the axillary draining lymph nodes of breast cancer patients. Sequencing was performed on axillary lymph node tissue. The receptors come from a female donor with breast cancer. Some clones in this sample may be carry-over from other donors' samples.

This clonotype was recorded at least ten times. The chain links TRBV5-1 to TRBJ1-6; maybe TRBD1 (5 bases). V shed 0 bases and J shed 10 bases, with 8 bases lying between them. The CDR3 contains 13 residues. Germline loops: CDR1 SGHRS, CDR2 YFSETQ. CDR3: CASSLEGASPLHF. Here the CDR3 DNA reads TGCGCCAGCAGCTTGGAAGGGGCCTCACCCCTCCACTTT.

J is TRBJ1-4 and V is TRBV6-1; D not certain. The CDR3 extends over 18 amino acids. Germline V gene lookup returns CDR1 MNHNS and CDR2 SASEGT. With 3 bases removed from V and 1 base from J, the gap between germline ends came to 18 bases. The CDR3 is CASSERVWGGGTNEKLFF. DNA for the CDR3: TGTGCCAGCAGTGAGAGAGTTTGGGGTGGCGGAACTAATGAAAAACTGTTTTTT.

Notes on this clonotype: Lacking the conserved final phenylalanine or tryptophan, this CDR3 likely reflects a read error. Because the CDR3's place on the DNA is in doubt, the DNA is left out and the CDR3 is given as listed by TCRdb. V usage is TRBV29-1 and J usage is TRBJ2-6; TRBD2, the D gene given by the table, was not confirmed from the DNA. The CDR3 is made up of 9 amino acids, end residues included. Germline CDR1 and CDR2: SQVTM and ANQGSEA. CDR3 protein: CSVRVLANT.

The CDR3 sequence is CASGRNSGANVLTF. The CDR3 nucleotides read TGTGCCAGCGGACGGAACTCTGGGGCCAACGTCCTGACTTTC. The V and J genes are TRBV2 and TRBJ2-6, with D uncertain. V was cut by 8 bases and J by 0 bases, with 8 bases left in between. The CDR3 totals 14 residues. Germline CDR1 is SNHLY and CDR2 is FYNNEI. Full variable domain (missing parts from reference TRBV2 and TRBJ2-6): EPEVTQTPSHQVTQMGQEVILRCVPISNHLYFYWYRQILGQKVEFLVSFYNNEISEKSEIFDDQFSVERPDGSNFTLKIRSTKLEDSAMYFCASGRNSGANVLTFGAGSRLTVL.

This chain uses TRBV2 with TRBJ2-3; 7 nucleotides align to TRBD2. The ends lost 8 bases at V and 4 bases at J; junction bases unmatched: 9. Germline V gives CDR1 SNHLY, CDR2 FYNNEI. The CDR3 runs to 14 residues. In DNA, the CDR3 is TGTGCCAGCGGGGTGAGGGGAGGGGCAGATACGCAGTATTTT. Amino acids: CASGVRGGADTQYF.

Details on this clonotype: A much larger clone lies a single base off, so this may be a read error. The conserved closing phenylalanine or tryptophan is absent in this CDR3, likely reflecting a read error. V is TRBV10-1 and J is TRBJ2-3; D remains unclear. The germline V and J ends were trimmed by 5 bases and 0 bases, with 0 bases remaining between them. The CDR3 runs to 11 residues. CDR1 and CDR2 (germline): WNHNN, SYGVQD (reference sequence). The CDR3 DNA sequence: TGCGCCAGCAGTAGCACAGATACGCAGTATATT. It codes for CASSSTDTQYI.

The chain uses TRBV30 and TRBJ1-1, with a tentative D call TRBD1 (5 bases). Between the trimmed V and J ends, which lost 4 bases and 2 bases, there was a span of 14 bases. The germline V gene has CDR1 GTSNPN and CDR2 SVGIG (reference sequence). CDR3 length: 14 amino acids. CDR3: CAWMRWGSNTEAFF. The DNA for the CDR3 is TGTGCCTGGATGAGGTGGGGGTCCAACACTGAAGCTTTCTTT. The whole variable domain, remainder taken from reference TRBV30 and TRBJ1-1, is SQTIHQWPATLVQPVGSPLSLECTVEGTSNPNLYWYRQAAGRGLQLLFYSVGIGQISSEVPQNLSASRPQDRQFILSSKKLLLSDSGFYLCAWMRWGSNTEAFFGQGTRLTVV.

This clonotype was counted ten times or more. V gene TRBV12-3 or TRBV12-4 combines with J gene TRBJ2-7; D perhaps matches TRBD1 (8 bases). Trimming left V 2 bases short and J 4 bases short, with 12 bases between. The CDR3 length is 14 residues. For the CDR3, the DNA is TGTGCCAGCAGTTTAACAGGGGGGGATTACGAGCAGTACTTC. Its protein product is CASSLTGGDYEQYF.

This clonotype occurred many times. The rearrangement joins TRBV5-1 to TRBJ2-1; D gene ambiguous. V dropped 0 bases and J dropped 9 bases, with 16 bases sitting between them. CDR1 is SGHRS and CDR2 is YFSETQ in the germline V gene. The CDR3 is 15 amino acids. Here the CDR3 DNA reads TGCGCCAGCAGCTTGGACAGCCCAGTCGTTAGTGAGCAGTTCTTC. It is translated as CASSLDSPVVSEQFF. Based on the CDR3 plus reference TRBV5-1 and TRBJ2-1, the full variable domain is KAGVTQTPRYLIKTRGQQVTLSCSPISGHRSVSWYQQTPGQGLQFLFEYFSETQRNKGNFPGRFSGRQFSNSRSEMNVSTLELGDSALYLCASSLDSPVVSEQFFGPGTRLTVL.

This clonotype came up many times. The chain combines TRBV10-3 with TRBJ2-2; 8 bases agree with TRBD1. The trim removed 6 bases at V and 3 bases at J, leaving 3 bases unmatched. The CDR3 spans 14 residues. Germline V lookup: CDR1 ENHRY, CDR2 SYGVKD. CDR3 in DNA: TGTGCCATCAGGGCGACAGGGGACACCGGGGAGCTGTTTTTT. It translates to CAIRATGDTGELFF.

This clonotype was recorded once. The rearrangement links TRBV29-1 to TRBJ2-1; TRBD2 agrees at 10 bases. J gave up 6 bases and V 5 bases, and 7 bases lay outside the gene matches. This CDR3 is 14 amino acids long. CDR1 and CDR2 (germline): SQVTM, ANQGSEA. Written as DNA, the CDR3 is TGCAGCGTTTCGAGCGGGAGGGCCTTCAATGAGCAGTTCTTC. Residues: CSVSSGRAFNEQFF.

In this sample, this clonotype turned up once. The conserved phenylalanine or tryptophan is not found at the CDR3 terminus, so this likely reflects a read error. This rearrangement joins TRBV7-2 to TRBJ1-4; D remains ambiguous. The J call may be faulty, since TRBJ1-1 better matches the DNA end. Germline V gives CDR1 SGHTA, CDR2 FQGNSA. The CDR3 loop spans 14 amino acids. CDR3 sequence reads: CASSFRGIWTEAFL. CDR3 nucleotide sequence: TGTGCCAGCAGCTTTCGGGGAATCTGGACTGAAGCTTTCCTT.

In this sample, this clonotype turned up many times. V is TRBV12-3 or TRBV12-4 and J is TRBJ1-5; possibly TRBD1 for D (5 bases). This CDR3 is 14 amino acids long. V shed 0 bases and J shed 7 bases, with 10 bases lying between them. CDR3 in DNA: TGTGCCAGCAGTTTAGCAGGGGAACGGCAGCCCCAGCATTTT. This sequence encodes CASSLAGERQPQHF.

This clonotype was picked up many times. CDR3: CASSVASGYSGELFF. The CDR3 DNA reads as TGTGCCAGCAGCGTAGCCTCAGGGTATTCCGGGGAGCTGTTTTTT. The V and J genes are TRBV9 and TRBJ2-2; TRBD1 is a possible D gene (5 bases). The germline gives CDR1 SGDLS, CDR2 YYNGEE. CDR3 size: 15 residues. Trimming removed 0 bases at V and 6 bases at J, with 12 bases between.

This clonotype was picked up many times. The V call is TRBV12-3 or TRBV12-4, the J call TRBJ1-5; 7 positions agree with TRBD1. V lost 5 bases to trimming and J lost 3 bases; unmatched junction nucleotides: 4. The CDR3 covers 14 residues. The chain's CDR3 is CASSATGVNQPQHF. The CDR3 DNA reads as TGTGCCAGCAGTGCCACAGGGGTCAATCAGCCCCAGCATTTT.

This clonotype appeared a few times. One end of the junction varies from germline; a read error may be responsible. This chain's CDR3 is CASSLGVGADAQYF. CDR3 bases: TGCGCCAGCAGCCTCGGCGTCGGTGCAGATGCGCAGTATTTT. The chain couples TRBV5-1 to TRBJ2-3; D ambiguous. The germline V gene encodes CDR1 SGHRS and CDR2 YFSETQ. The CDR3 totals 14 residues.

Details on this clonotype: Germline is not matched at one junction end, which may reflect a read error. The V and J genes are TRBV15 and TRBJ2-5; TRBD1 agrees at 8 bases. Looked up from germline, CDR1 is LNHNV and CDR2 is YYDKDF (reference sequence). CDR3 length: 14 residues. The CDR3 region has the DNA TGTGCCACCAGCCGACAGGGGTTAAGAGGGACCCAGCACTTC. This encodes CATSRQGLRGTQHF.

This clonotype was recorded at least ten times. A much larger clone sits a single nucleotide away, making a read error possible. V gene TRBV20-1 combines with J gene TRBJ2-5; 7 positions match TRBD1. J gave up 7 bases and V 3 bases, and 11 bases lay outside the gene matches. Germline-derived CDR1 and CDR2 are DFQATT and SNEGSKA (reference sequence). This CDR3 is built from 14 residues. CDR3 amino acids: CSARRGTDLPTQYF. The CDR3, as DNA: TGCAGTGCTAGGAGGGGGACAGATTTACCGACCCAGTACTTC.

Comment on this clonotype: Germline and junction disagree at one end, which may indicate a read error. The chain links TRBV7-9 to TRBJ1-6, with 11 bases matching TRBD1. The germline V gene has CDR1 SEHNR and CDR2 FQNEAQ (reference sequence). This CDR3 spans 15 amino acids. DNA of the CDR3: TGCGCCGTCCAAGGACAGGGGGCCGTTAATTCACCCCTCCACTTT. The encoded protein is CAVQGQGAVNSPLHF.

In this sample, this clonotype turned up many times. This rearrangement joins TRBV20-1 to TRBJ2-3; TRBD2 matches 9 bases. Germline-derived CDR1 and CDR2 are DFQATT and SNEGSKA (reference sequence). After removal of 3 bases from V and 6 bases from J, the junction contained 7 bases not matched to a gene. The CDR3 is made up of 14 amino acids. CDR3 protein: CSARASGNRDTQYF. In DNA form, the CDR3 reads TGCAGTGCTAGGGCTAGCGGGAATCGGGATACGCAGTATTTT.

Ten or more counts support this clonotype. The J gene is TRBJ2-1, the V gene TRBV5-1, with 11 positions matching TRBD2. CDR3 length: 15 residues. Germline trimming cut 4 bases from V and 10 bases from J; bases unmatched to any gene: 10. CDR1 is SGHRS, CDR2 YFSETQ, per germline. The CDR3 loop reads CASSRTTSGVREQFF. The CDR3 DNA follows: TGCGCCAGCAGCAGGACGACTAGCGGGGTGAGAGAGCAGTTCTTC.

The table lists this clonotype with many counts. This sequence joins TRBV7-9 and TRBJ2-7, with 13 bases that match TRBD2. The CDR3 totals 15 residues. Germline V gene data show CDR1 as SEHNR and CDR2 as FQNEAQ (reference sequence). The ends lost 5 bases at V and 2 bases at J; junction bases unmatched: 3. In nucleotides, the CDR3 is TGTGCCAGCAGCGATACTAGCGGGAGGGCCTACGAGCAGTACTTC. This codes for CASSDTSGRAYEQYF.

V gene TRBV4-1 combines with J gene TRBJ2-1; D is unresolved. The CDR3 extends over 15 amino acids. Germline V gene lookup returns CDR1 MGHRA and CDR2 YSYEKL. V was pared by 0 bases and J by 4 bases, with 10 bases between. This CDR3 is CASSQEERAYNEQFF. CDR3 sequence (DNA): TGCGCCAGCAGCCAAGAGGAAAGGGCTTACAATGAGCAGTTCTTC.

This clonotype was recorded many times. The V gene is TRBV3-1, the J gene TRBJ2-2; no reliable D call. Trimming left V 6 bases short and J 7 bases short, with 9 bases between. The length of the CDR3 is 12 residues. CDR1 LGHDT and CDR2 YNNKEL come from the germline V gene (reference sequence). This chain's CDR3 is CASSRLGGELFF. Written as DNA, the CDR3 is TGTGCCAGCAGTCGACTCGGCGGGGAGCTGTTTTTT.

This clonotype was counted ten times or more. The chain recombines TRBV7-9 with TRBJ2-5; the D gene is possibly TRBD2 (6 bases). The CDR3 is 16 amino acids. The V gene lost 3 bases and the J gene lost 3 bases, with 17 bases spanning the gap. CDR1 is SEHNR, CDR2 FQNEAQ, per germline (reference sequence). The CDR3: CASSLESSALEETQYF. The CDR3 coding sequence is TGTGCCAGCAGCTTGGAGTCTAGCGCCTTGGAAGAGACCCAGTACTTC.

This clonotype was counted ten times or more. The chain links TRBV14 to TRBJ2-7, with 8 nucleotides matching TRBD1. J lost 4 bases, V lost 3 bases, and 11 bases had no gene match. The CDR3 contains 16 residues. Per the germline V gene, CDR1 is SGHDN and CDR2 is FVKESK. The chain's CDR3 is CASSQSSGTGRYEQYF. For the CDR3, the DNA is TGTGCCAGCAGCCAGAGCTCCGGGACAGGTCGGTACGAGCAGTACTTC.

This clonotype has ten or more counts. V and J are TRBV5-5 and TRBJ2-5, with TRBD1 matching 7 bases. Germline lookup yields CDR1 SGHKS and CDR2 YYEKEE (reference sequence). This CDR3 is built from 14 residues. J was trimmed by 2 bases and V by 2 bases; bases with no gene match: 3. Here the CDR3 DNA reads TGTGCCAGCAGCTTTAACAGGGGTCAAGAGACCCAGTACTTC. It codes for CASSFNRGQETQYF. Drawing the rest from reference TRBV5-5 and TRBJ2-5, the complete variable domain is DAGVTQSPTHLIKTRGQQVTLRCSPISGHKSVSWYQQVLGQGPQFIFQYYEKEERGRGNFPDRFSARQFPNYSSELNVNALLLGDSALYLCASSFNRGQETQYFGPGTRLLVL.

The V call is TRBV25-1, the J call TRBJ2-1; maybe TRBD2 (5 bases). Trimming cost V 4 bases and J 0 bases, with 13 bases left between them. This CDR3 has 16 residues. Per the germline V gene, CDR1 is MGHDK and CDR2 is SYGVNS. The CDR3 nucleotides read TGTGCCAGCAGTGCCAGAGAGGGCCGCTCCTACAATGAGCAGTTCTTC. Its protein product is CASSAREGRSYNEQFF.

Notes on this clonotype: This sequence may be a read error, since a much larger clone differs from it by one base. The gene calls are TRBV20-1 and TRBJ2-2; perhaps TRBD1 as D (6 bases). Germline loops: CDR1 DFQATT, CDR2 SNEGSKA (reference sequence). The length of the CDR3 is 12 residues. Trimming stripped 7 bases from V and 6 bases from J, with 12 bases between. CDR3: CSGKGEPGELFF. CDR3 sequence (DNA): TGCAGTGGGAAGGGGGAGCCCGGGGAGCTGTTTTTT.